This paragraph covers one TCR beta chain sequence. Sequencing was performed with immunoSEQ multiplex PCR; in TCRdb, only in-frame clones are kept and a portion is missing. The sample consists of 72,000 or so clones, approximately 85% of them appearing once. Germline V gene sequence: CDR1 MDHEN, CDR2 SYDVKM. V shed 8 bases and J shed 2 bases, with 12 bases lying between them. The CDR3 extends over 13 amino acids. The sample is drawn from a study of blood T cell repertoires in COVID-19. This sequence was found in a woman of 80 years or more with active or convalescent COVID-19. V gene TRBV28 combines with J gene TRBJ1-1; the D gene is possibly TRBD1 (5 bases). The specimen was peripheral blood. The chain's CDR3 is CASSVGGNTEAFF. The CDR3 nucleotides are TGTGCCAGCTCGGTCGGGGGTAACACTGAAGCTTTCTTT.